The T cell receptor beta chain described here comes from a study of human T cells and chemical hapten exposure. Germline V gives CDR1 SEHNR, CDR2 FQNEAQ (reference sequence). The CDR3 contains 18 residues. Trimming took off 2 bases at V and 1 base at J, with 15 bases between the two ends. TCRdb used MiXCR to reprocess the RACE reads, holding one entry per CDR3 protein. The table records 70,000 to 75,000 distinct CDR3 sequences, more than 30% of them present only once. The sample's time point: patch test 1, 2 weeks after DPC sensitization. Treatment of the sample: therapeutic diphenylcyclopropenone sensitization with weekly scalp DPC. From whole blood left unfractionated, total RNA was extracted.

The receptor's source is a man aged 35 to 55 with alopecia areata. Some clones in this sample may be carry-over from other donors' samples. Material: whole blood, obtained in connection with sensitization to the hapten diphenylcyclopropenone (DPC). The chain links TRBV7-9 to TRBJ2-6, with D maybe TRBD2 (6 bases). DNA for the CDR3: TGTGCCAGCAGCTTATTGGGACTTGATAGTTCTGGGGCCAACGTCCTGACTTTC. Translation gives CASSLLGLDSSGANVLTF.